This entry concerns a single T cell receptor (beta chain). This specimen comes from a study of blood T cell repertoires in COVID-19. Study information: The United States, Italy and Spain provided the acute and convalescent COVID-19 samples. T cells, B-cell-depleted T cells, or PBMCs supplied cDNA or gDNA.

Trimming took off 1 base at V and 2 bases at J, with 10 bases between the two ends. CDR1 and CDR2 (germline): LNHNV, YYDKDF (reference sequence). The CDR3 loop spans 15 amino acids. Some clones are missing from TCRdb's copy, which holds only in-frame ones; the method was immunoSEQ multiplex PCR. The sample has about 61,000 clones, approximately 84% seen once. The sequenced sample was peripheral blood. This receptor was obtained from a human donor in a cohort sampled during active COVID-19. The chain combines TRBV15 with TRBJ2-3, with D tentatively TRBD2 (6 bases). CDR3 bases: TGTGCCACCAGCAGAGGTAGCGGAGTCACAGATACGCAGTATTTT. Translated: CATSRGSGVTDTQYF.